These 11 T cell receptor beta chains share one sample of origin, sequenced in a study of T cell repertoires in ileal Crohn's disease. As for time point: inflamed ileum from the surgical specimen. Some clones are missing from TCRdb's copy, which holds only in-frame ones; the method was immunoSEQ multiplex PCR. The sample lists some 17,000 clones, 70% to 80% seen once, with over 3.5% in the top ten. Sequencing used ileal tissue. The receptors derive from an adult with Crohn's disease.

V usage is TRBV6-5 and J usage is TRBJ1-1; D uncertain. The CDR3 has 15 amino acids. V was trimmed by 2 bases and J by 8 bases, leaving 18 bases between them. Germline V gives CDR1 MNHEY, CDR2 SVGAGI. CDR3 residues: CASSYPERFAEEAFF. The DNA for the CDR3 is TGTGCCAGCAGTTACCCCGAGAGGTTTGCCGAAGAAGCTTTCTTT.

Points on this clone: Other DNA sequences of this sample code for an identical CDR3. The chain has TRBV5-4 and TRBJ2-5; D ambiguous. Germline V lookup: CDR1 SGHNT, CDR2 YYREEE (reference sequence). CDR3 length equals 14 residues. Trimming cost V 0 bases and J 1 base, with 7 bases left between them. The CDR3 protein is CASSLGGSQETQYF. Written as DNA, the CDR3 is TGTGCCAGCAGCTTGGGTGGCTCCCAAGAGACCCAGTACTTC.

V gene TRBV4-2 combines with J gene TRBJ2-5; 7 positions match TRBD2. The junction had 4 bases not matched to a gene; V was cut back by 4 bases and J by 5 bases. This CDR3 spans 13 amino acids. Germline V gene sequence: CDR1 LGHNA, CDR2 YNFKEQ. The CDR3 nucleotides are TGTGCCAGCAGCCTTTGGGGGGGGGAGACCCAGTACTTC. This gives the protein CASSLWGGETQYF.

The chain combines TRBV9 with TRBJ2-7; 13 nucleotides agree with TRBD2. The ends lost 5 bases at V and 4 bases at J; junction bases unmatched: 6. The CDR3 consists of 15 residues. Germline V gives CDR1 SGDLS, CDR2 YYNGEE. Here the CDR3 DNA reads TGTGCCAGCAGTGGACTAGCGGGAGCCGGGTACGAGCAGTACTTC. Amino acids: CASSGLAGAGYEQYF. The whole variable domain, remainder taken from reference TRBV9 and TRBJ2-7, is DSGVTQTPKHLITATGQRVTLRCSPRSGDLSVYWYQQSLDQGLQFLIQYYNGEERAKGNILERFSAQQFPDLHSELNLSSLELGDSALYFCASSGLAGAGYEQYFGPGTRLTVT.

This rearrangement joins TRBV5-1 to TRBJ2-7, with D hard to call. The germline gives CDR1 SGHRS, CDR2 YFSETQ. The V gene lost 0 bases and the J gene lost 3 bases, with 7 bases spanning the gap. CDR3 size: 13 residues. CDR3 DNA: TGCGCCAGCAGCTTGGTCCTTAGCTACGAGCAGTACTTC. This sequence encodes CASSLVLSYEQYF.

The rearrangement uses TRBV28 and TRBJ2-4, with no clear D. The CDR3 runs 15 residues. Germline values: CDR1 MDHEN, CDR2 SYDVKM. Deletions cut 4 bases from V and 0 bases from J, with 10 bases between. CDR3 DNA: TGTGCCAGCAGTTCCCCGACGGTAGCCAAAAACATTCAGTACTTC. This gives the protein CASSSPTVAKNIQYF.

The chain couples TRBV27 to TRBJ2-2, with D unclear. Trimming took 3 bases from V and 5 from J, leaving 10 bases between them. The CDR3 covers 14 residues. Germline CDR1 reads MNHEY; CDR2 reads SMNVEV (reference sequence). The CDR3 region has the DNA TGTGCCAGCAGTTTCTCTAGAGGTACCGGGGAGCTGTTTTTT. This sequence encodes CASSFSRGTGELFF.

This chain joins TRBV10-3 and TRBJ2-7; TRBD2 aligns across 8 bases. The V gene end was trimmed by 6 bases and the J gene end by 5 bases; junction bases not matched to a gene: 12. Germline loops: CDR1 ENHRY, CDR2 SYGVKD. There are 15 residues in the CDR3. The DNA for the CDR3 is TGTGCCATCAGGGGGAGCGGGAGTACAGACAACGAGCAGTACTTC. Protein: CAIRGSGSTDNEQYF.

This chain joins TRBV2 and TRBJ1-2; 10 positions agree with TRBD1. There are 15 residues in the CDR3. Trimming cost V 6 bases and J 4 bases; bases outside gene matches: 8. CDR1 SNHLY and CDR2 FYNNEI come from the germline V gene. The CDR3 coding sequence is TGTGCCAGCAGCGAGGGGACAGGGGAATTCTATGGCTACACCTTC. Translated: CASSEGTGEFYGYTF.

This clone is deemed medium-sized (0.01 to 0.1%). The chain links TRBV5-1 to TRBJ1-1, with 8 bases lining up with TRBD1. J gave up 4 bases and V 4 bases, and 12 bases lay outside the gene matches. CDR1 is SGHRS and CDR2 is YFSETQ in the germline V gene. The CDR3 loop spans 16 amino acids. CDR3 bases: TGCGCCAGCAGCCCCATGGGACAGGCCACTACCACTGAAGCTTTCTTT. Translated: CASSPMGQATTTEAFF.

The V gene is TRBV29-1, the J gene TRBJ1-1; D gene unclear. CDR3 length equals 13 residues. CDR1 and CDR2 from the germline V gene are SQVTM and ANQGSEA. The CDR3, as DNA: TGCACGGGCTGGGCACCTCAGAACACTGAAGCTTTCTTT. Its translation: CTGWAPQNTEAFF.